These 32 T cell receptor beta chains were sequenced from one sample in a study of CD8 T cells in Susac syndrome. Reverse transcription of about 0.45 to 1 ug RNA used random hexamers. TCRdb independently ran MiXCR on the immunoSEQ multiplex PCR reads; one entry per CDR3 protein. The data hold some 120,000 distinct CDR3 sequences, with around 92% observed a single time. Input material: CD8+ T cells from PBMCs. The receptor source for this set is a human donor in good health.

The chain combines TRBV6-2 or TRBV6-3 with TRBJ2-3, with TRBD2 matching over 7 bases. Germline V gene lookup returns CDR1 MNHEY and CDR2 SVGEGT. The CDR3 runs to 17 residues. V gave up 0 bases and J gave up 2 bases; unmatched junction bases: 8. The CDR3 DNA reads TGTGCCAGCAGTTACTCCCCTAAGCGGGATCCCACAGATACGCAGTATTTT. Translating it yields CASSYSPKRDPTDTQYF.

This chain connects TRBV7-9 to TRBJ2-3, with TRBD1 identical over 7 bases. Trimming cost V 3 bases and J 0 bases; bases outside gene matches: 3. Germline lookup yields CDR1 SEHNR and CDR2 FQNEAQ (reference sequence). This CDR3 has 15 amino acids. The CDR3 spells CASSFRDSSTDTQYF. Here the CDR3 DNA reads TGTGCCAGCAGCTTCCGGGACAGCAGCACAGATACGCAGTATTTT.

This chain joins TRBV19 and TRBJ2-3; D is possibly TRBD2 (6 bases). In germline, CDR1 is LNHDA, CDR2 SQIVND (reference sequence). V was shortened by 8 bases and J by 2 bases, with 14 bases between the two germline ends. CDR3 length: 14 residues. CDR3 DNA sequence: TGTGCCAGTTCCAGGGACTTACTCACAGATACGCAGTATTTT. Its protein product is CASSRDLLTDTQYF.

The chain joins TRBV7-9 to TRBJ2-7; 7 bases line up with TRBD1. This CDR3 has 12 amino acids. Germline assignment: CDR1 SEHNR and CDR2 FQNEAQ (reference sequence). V was pared by 7 bases and J by 6 bases, with 6 bases of the junction left unmatched. The DNA for the CDR3 is TGTGCCAGCACCGGGACAGCCGTCGAGCAGTACTTC. The encoded protein is CASTGTAVEQYF. The whole variable domain, filled in from reference TRBV7-9 and TRBJ2-7, reads DTGVSQNPRHKITKRGQNVTFRCDPISEHNRLYWYRQTLGQGPEFLTYFQNEAQLEKSRLLSDRFSAERPKGSFSTLEIQRTEQGDSAMYLCASTGTAVEQYFGPGTRLTVT.

The rearrangement uses TRBV6-2 or TRBV6-3 and TRBJ1-1; D possibly corresponds to TRBD1 (6 bases). Germline CDR1 reads MNHEY; CDR2 reads SVGEGT. CDR3 length: 15 residues. V was trimmed by 6 bases and J by 0 bases, leaving 14 bases between them. This CDR3 reads CASRRAGAMNTEAFF. The CDR3 DNA is TGTGCCAGCAGGCGAGCAGGGGCAATGAACACTGAAGCTTTCTTT.

The chain combines TRBV23-1 with TRBJ2-2, with D maybe TRBD1 (6 bases). TRBV23-1 is labeled an ORF, and its function is uncertain. The CDR3 is 18 residues long. The V end was cut by 0 bases, the J end by 3 bases, with 17 bases between. The CDR3 protein is CASSQSDRFPDDTGELFF. The CDR3 region has the DNA TGCGCCAGCAGTCAATCCGACAGGTTCCCTGATGACACCGGGGAGCTGTTTTTT.

This CDR3 is CASGGSGANVLTF. The DNA of the CDR3 is TGTGCCAGTGGAGGCTCTGGGGCCAACGTCCTGACTTTC. The chain has TRBV6-2 or TRBV6-3 and TRBJ2-6; maybe TRBD2 (5 bases). Trimming cost V 9 bases and J 0 bases, with 6 bases left between them. Germline V lookup: CDR1 MNHEY, CDR2 SVGEGT. This CDR3 spans 13 amino acids.

The DNA of the CDR3 is TGCAGCGTTGAACAAGGGGCGCGTTGGACTGAAGCTTTCTTT. Amino acids: CSVEQGARWTEAFF. The chain employs TRBV29-1 and TRBJ1-1, with D perhaps matching TRBD1 (5 bases). This CDR3 has 14 amino acids. The germline V gene encodes CDR1 SQVTM and CDR2 ANQGSEA. Trimming took off 2 bases at V and 5 bases at J, with 15 bases between the two ends.

The rearrangement joins TRBV29-1 to TRBJ1-2; possible D gene TRBD1, 5 bases. CDR1 SQVTM and CDR2 ANQGSEA come from the germline V gene. Trimming pared 7 bases from V and 4 bases from J, leaving 10 bases between. The CDR3 covers 11 residues. The CDR3 protein is CSATALYGYTF. The CDR3 coding sequence is TGCAGCGCGACAGCGCTCTATGGCTACACCTTC.

V and J are TRBV7-2 and TRBJ2-7, with 8 bases lining up with TRBD2. Germline CDR1 and CDR2: SGHTA and FQGNSA. The CDR3 spans 16 residues. V was pared by 1 base and J by 2 bases, with 7 bases of the junction left unmatched. The CDR3 loop is CASSLDGGGPTYEQYF. The DNA of the CDR3 is TGTGCCAGCAGCTTAGATGGCGGGGGGCCCACCTACGAGCAGTACTTC.

The chain recombines TRBV5-1 with TRBJ1-1, with 11 bases identical to TRBD1. Germline V lookup: CDR1 SGHRS, CDR2 YFSETQ. The CDR3 contains 15 residues. Losses at the gene ends were 4 bases for V and 3 bases for J; bases not matched to a gene: 5. CDR3 region: CASSPGTGGDTEAFF. CDR3 DNA sequence: TGCGCCAGCAGCCCAGGGACAGGGGGTGACACTGAAGCTTTCTTT.

The chain couples TRBV5-8 to TRBJ2-2, with 13 bases that match TRBD2. The V gene's germline CDR1 is SGHTS and CDR2 YDEGEE. V trimming: 9 bases; J trimming: 1 base; junction bases outside the gene matches: 9. The CDR3 sequence is 17 residues long. The CDR3, as DNA: TGTGCCACCCCCCCGCGACTAGCGGGAGGGAACACCGGGGAGCTGTTTTTT. Its translation is CATPPRLAGGNTGELFF.

The chain recombines TRBV5-6 with TRBJ2-1, with TRBD2 matching over 7 bases. CDR1 is SGHDT and CDR2 is YYEEEE in the germline V gene. This CDR3 contains 15 residues. Trimming at V came to 7 bases and at J to 2 bases, leaving 9 bases not matched to a gene. The CDR3 reads CASSNPREAYNEQFF. In DNA form, the CDR3 reads TGTGCCAGCTCCAACCCCCGGGAGGCCTACAATGAGCAGTTCTTC.

CDR3 protein: CASSHLGGAGANVLTF. The CDR3, as DNA: TGTGCCAGCAGCCACTTGGGGGGGGCTGGGGCCAACGTCCTGACTTTC. The chain combines TRBV7-9 with TRBJ2-6; the match to TRBD2 covers 7 bases. The CDR3 contains 16 residues. CDR1 and CDR2 (germline): SEHNR, FQNEAQ (reference sequence). The V segment lost 5 bases and the J segment 2 bases; nucleotides outside the gene matches: 6.

The chain carries TRBV28 and TRBJ2-4; 9 bases align to TRBD1. Germline CDR1 reads MDHEN; CDR2 reads SYDVKM. Germline trimming cut 5 bases from V and 7 bases from J; bases unmatched to any gene: 9. The CDR3 sequence is 15 residues long. This CDR3 reads CASSLGYRGRNIQYF. The CDR3 DNA follows: TGTGCCAGCAGTCTCGGTTACAGGGGGCGCAACATTCAGTACTTC.

The V gene is TRBV6-6, the J gene TRBJ1-1; TRBD1 matches at 7 bases. Per the germline V gene, CDR1 is MNHNY and CDR2 is SVGAGI (reference sequence). This CDR3 is built from 14 residues. Unmatched junction bases numbered 8, after V lost 5 bases and J lost 5 bases. CDR3 sequence (DNA): TGTGCCAGCAGTGACACAGGGGATTTGACTGAAGCTTTCTTT. Its protein product is CASSDTGDLTEAFF.

This sequence joins TRBV27 and TRBJ2-5, with 11 bases fitting TRBD2. With 4 bases clipped from V and 3 bases from J, the junction kept 4 bases outside the gene matches. The CDR3 totals 15 residues. CDR1 MNHEY and CDR2 SMNVEV come from the germline V gene (reference sequence). CDR3 amino acids: CASSSSGLAEETQYF. The CDR3 DNA is TGTGCCAGCAGTTCCTCGGGACTAGCGGAAGAGACCCAGTACTTC.

V and J are TRBV7-2 and TRBJ2-7, with D perhaps assigned TRBD1 or TRBD2 (5 bases each). CDR3 length: 14 residues. Germline loops: CDR1 SGHTA, CDR2 FQGNSA. Deletions cut 6 bases from V and 0 bases from J, with 12 bases between. The CDR3 nucleotides are TGTGCCAGCAGTTTCTCAGGGAGCTCCTACGAGCAGTACTTC. Amino acid sequence: CASSFSGSSYEQYF.

The chain is built from TRBV5-1 and TRBJ1-1; D is undetermined. V was shortened by 0 bases and J by 3 bases, with 12 bases between the two germline ends. The germline CDR1 and CDR2 sequences are SGHRS and YFSETQ. CDR3 length equals 15 residues. CDR3 loop: CASSLEQPLYTEAFF. The CDR3 DNA reads as TGCGCCAGCAGCTTGGAGCAGCCGCTATACACTGAAGCTTTCTTT. The entire variable domain, with the rest obtained from reference TRBV5-1 and TRBJ1-1, is as follows: KAGVTQTPRYLIKTRGQQVTLSCSPISGHRSVSWYQQTPGQGLQFLFEYFSETQRNKGNFPGRFSGRQFSNSRSEMNVSTLELGDSALYLCASSLEQPLYTEAFFGQGTRLTVV.

This clonotype has only a few counts. The chain is built from TRBV7-2 and TRBJ2-3, with D unresolved. The CDR3 length is 14 residues. V shed 3 bases and J shed 0 bases, with 7 bases lying between them. Germline assignment: CDR1 SGHTA and CDR2 FQGNSA. The CDR3 DNA is TGTGCCAGCAGCTTGGGTGTTAGCACAGATACGCAGTATTTT. The encoded protein is CASSLGVSTDTQYF. Full variable domain (outside the CDR3, taken from reference TRBV7-2 and TRBJ2-3): GAGVSQSPSNKVTEKGKDVELRCDPISGHTALYWYRQSLGQGLEFLIYFQGNSAPDKSGLPSDRFSAERTGGSVSTLTIQRTQQEDSAVYLCASSLGVSTDTQYFGPGTRLTVL.

This clonotype was recorded a few times. J is TRBJ2-3 and V is TRBV7-3; D is uncertain. CDR1 and CDR2 from the germline V gene are SGHTA and FQGTGA. The CDR3 is 14 residues long. Trimming took 1 base from V and 0 from J, leaving 5 bases between them. The CDR3 DNA sequence: TGTGCCAGCAGCTTAATTGGGAGCACAGATACGCAGTATTTT. It encodes CASSLIGSTDTQYF.

V usage is TRBV18 and J usage is TRBJ1-1, with D perhaps matching TRBD1 (5 bases). The germline V gene has CDR1 KGHSH and CDR2 LQKENI. The CDR3 covers 17 residues. V was pared by 1 base and J by 1 base, with 16 bases between. The CDR3 nucleotides are TGTGCCAGCTCACCACGAGGTTCATCAGGGAGGAACACTGAAGCTTTCTTT. Translation gives CASSPRGSSGRNTEAFF.

This sequence joins TRBV3-1 and TRBJ2-7; 9 bases match TRBD2. Losses at the gene ends were 8 bases for V and 2 bases for J; bases not matched to a gene: 4. The CDR3 runs to 13 residues. The germline gives CDR1 LGHDT, CDR2 YNNKEL (reference sequence). CDR3 coding DNA: TGTGCCAGCGCCGGGACTAGCCCCTACGAGCAGTACTTC. This translates into CASAGTSPYEQYF.

A single count supports this clonotype. This sequence joins TRBV12-5 and TRBJ2-7; TRBD1 matches 8 bases. The CDR3 runs 17 residues. Germline assignment: CDR1 LGHNT and CDR2 FRNRAP. With 0 bases clipped from V and 2 bases from J, the junction kept 9 bases outside the gene matches. CDR3 residues: CASGLVKGSGGPYEQYF. The DNA for the CDR3 is TGTGCTAGTGGTTTGGTAAAAGGGTCAGGGGGCCCCTACGAGCAGTACTTC.

The V and J genes are TRBV29-1 and TRBJ2-1, with TRBD2 matching 10 bases. With V trimmed by 3 bases and J by 6 bases, 5 bases remained unmatched. The CDR3 runs to 14 residues. Germline CDR1 and CDR2: SQVTM and ANQGSEA. CDR3 nucleotide sequence: TGCAGCGTTGACAGAACTAGCGGGGCCAATGAGCAGTTCTTC. Protein: CSVDRTSGANEQFF.

The CDR3: CASSQAGLSYNEQFF. DNA of the CDR3: TGCGCCAGCAGCCAAGCGGGCCTGAGCTACAATGAGCAGTTCTTC. The V and J genes are TRBV4-1 and TRBJ2-1; D gene unclear. CDR1 and CDR2 (germline): MGHRA, YSYEKL. This CDR3 has 15 amino acids. Trimming shortened V by 1 base and J by 3 bases, and 10 bases separated the two germline ends.

This chain joins TRBV6-5 and TRBJ1-3; D is unresolved. CDR1 is MNHEY, CDR2 SVGAGI, per germline. The CDR3 length is 13 residues. V was cut by 0 bases and J by 5 bases, with 5 bases left in between. CDR3 loop: CASSYSPRNTIYF. For the CDR3, the DNA is TGTGCCAGCAGTTACTCACCAAGAAACACCATATATTTT.

This clonotype has more than one count but fewer than ten. This chain links TRBV3-1 with TRBJ2-7; 8 bases fit TRBD2. Germline V gene lookup returns CDR1 LGHDT and CDR2 YNNKEL (reference sequence). V was clipped by 1 base and J by 2 bases; unmatched bases: 4. The CDR3 is made up of 15 amino acids. The CDR3 DNA reads TGTGCCAGCAGCCAAGCCGGGAGGGGGACCTACGAGCAGTACTTC. It codes for CASSQAGRGTYEQYF.

The chain employs TRBV21-1 and TRBJ1-1; the table's D call TRBD1 went unverified against the DNA. TRBV21-1 is marked as a pseudogene. The CDR3 loop spans 15 amino acids. Here the CDR3 DNA reads TGTGCCAGCGATTTTACGGGGACGGTGAACACTGAAGCTTTCTTT. Amino acids: CASDFTGTVNTEAFF.

V usage is TRBV6-1 and J usage is TRBJ2-1; 10 positions agree with TRBD2. V shed 5 bases and J 6 bases; nucleotides not matched to a gene: 10. The CDR3 length is 16 residues. From germline, CDR1 is MNHNS and CDR2 SASEGT. The CDR3 DNA is TGTGCCAGCAGTCCGCAAATTAGCGGGAGGTCCAATGAGCAGTTCTTC. It specifies CASSPQISGRSNEQFF.

This clonotype has more than one count but fewer than ten. This sequence joins TRBV2 and TRBJ1-1; TRBD1 matches 7 bases. Germline trimming cut 5 bases from V and 0 bases from J; bases unmatched to any gene: 3. Per the germline V gene, CDR1 is SNHLY and CDR2 is FYNNEI. This CDR3 spans 14 amino acids. CDR3 coding DNA: TGTGCCAGCAGTTCCGGGACAGTGAACACTGAAGCTTTCTTT. The encoded protein is CASSSGTVNTEAFF.

CDR3 DNA: TGTGCCAGCAGCTTGGACACGAAAAACTATGGCTACACCTTC. This translates into CASSLDTKNYGYTF. The rearrangement links TRBV5-4 to TRBJ1-2, with D uncertain. The CDR3 spans 14 residues. V lost 0 bases and J 2 bases, leaving 8 bases between the germline ends. Germline CDR1 is SGHNT and CDR2 is YYREEE (reference sequence).